The rows below give T cell receptor beta chains drawn from one sample of a study of T-cell reconstitution after alpha-beta-depleted transplantation in children. Each CDR3 protein is one row after TCRdb ran MiXCR on the PCR reads. The profile covers approximately 650,000 distinct CDR3 sequences, with less than 15% appearing a single time and roughly 0.77% taken by the ten largest. The specimen comprised PBMCs, sampled before TCRalphabeta/CD19-depleted stem cell transplant. These receptor sequences come from a girl aged 2 to 9 with congenital amegakaryocytic thrombocytopenia, due to receive a stem cell transplant. CDR3s include the opening cysteine and the closing phenylalanine or tryptophan. A D gene is named only where the DNA matches it firmly.

J: TRBJ2-1; V: TRBV3-1; D: TRBD2; CDR3: CASRTASGSDSYNEQFF
J: TRBJ2-7; V: TRBV27; D: TRBD2; CDR3: CASSPIPGLDYEQYF
J: TRBJ2-2; V: TRBV20-1; D: TRBD1; CDR3: CSARDQGQGELFF
J: TRBJ2-5; V: TRBV5-1; D: -; CDR3: CASVLGGAQETQYF
J: TRBJ2-5; V: TRBV27; D: -; CDR3: CASSKAGRQETQYF
J: TRBJ2-7; V: TRBV28; D: -; CDR3: CATVRGRTSLEQYF
J: TRBJ1-1; V: TRBV4-1; D: -; CDR3: CASSQVGGLGTEAFF
J: TRBJ2-3; V: TRBV10-3; D: TRBD2; CDR3: CAIRSSGRGPGPDTQYF
J: TRBJ2-1; V: TRBV12-3/TRBV12-4; D: TRBD2; CDR3: CASSPKTSGVYNEQFF
J: TRBJ1-2; V: TRBV15; D: -; CDR3: CATRRRFVSGYTF
J: TRBJ2-2; V: TRBV29-1; D: -; CDR3: CSVHGANTGELFF
J: TRBJ2-3; V: TRBV12-3/TRBV12-4; D: TRBD2; CDR3: CASSSPSGRGDTQYF
J: TRBJ2-3; V: TRBV29-1; D: -; CDR3: CSASKSAPNTDTQYF
J: TRBJ2-3; V: TRBV12-3/TRBV12-4; D: -; CDR3: CASQSREPFTDTQYF
J: TRBJ2-1; V: TRBV10-3; D: -; CDR3: CAIAGVSYNEQFF
J: TRBJ2-1; V: TRBV20-1; D: -; CDR3: CSAPVDEQFF
J: TRBJ2-3; V: TRBV18; D: -; CDR3: CASSPLPGVRTDTQYF
J: TRBJ2-1; V: TRBV27; D: TRBD2; CDR3: CASSWSGRPYEQFF
J: TRBJ1-1; V: TRBV18; D: -; CDR3: CASSPWEGEAFF
J: TRBJ2-5; V: TRBV29-1; D: -; CDR3: CSVRRAVQTQYF
J: TRBJ2-1; V: TRBV5-1; D: -; CDR3: CASSPGPLNEQFF
J: TRBJ2-3; V: TRBV5-1; D: TRBD2; CDR3: CASSLHATGGTDTQYF
J: TRBJ1-2; V: TRBV6-2/TRBV6-3; D: -; CDR3: CASSFFQTNYGYTF
J: TRBJ2-2; V: TRBV4-1; D: TRBD1; CDR3: CASSQEGLGGAWELFF
J: TRBJ2-5; V: TRBV5-1; D: TRBD2; CDR3: CASNSGREGETQYF
J: TRBJ1-6; V: TRBV25-1; D: TRBD1; CDR3: CASRRDSPSDSPLHF
J: TRBJ2-1; V: TRBV5-1; D: -; CDR3: CASSLEGLASYNEQFF
J: TRBJ2-1; V: TRBV4-1; D: TRBD1; CDR3: CASSRLDRGREQFF
J: TRBJ2-3; V: TRBV7-8; D: -; CDR3: CASSSSPDTQYF